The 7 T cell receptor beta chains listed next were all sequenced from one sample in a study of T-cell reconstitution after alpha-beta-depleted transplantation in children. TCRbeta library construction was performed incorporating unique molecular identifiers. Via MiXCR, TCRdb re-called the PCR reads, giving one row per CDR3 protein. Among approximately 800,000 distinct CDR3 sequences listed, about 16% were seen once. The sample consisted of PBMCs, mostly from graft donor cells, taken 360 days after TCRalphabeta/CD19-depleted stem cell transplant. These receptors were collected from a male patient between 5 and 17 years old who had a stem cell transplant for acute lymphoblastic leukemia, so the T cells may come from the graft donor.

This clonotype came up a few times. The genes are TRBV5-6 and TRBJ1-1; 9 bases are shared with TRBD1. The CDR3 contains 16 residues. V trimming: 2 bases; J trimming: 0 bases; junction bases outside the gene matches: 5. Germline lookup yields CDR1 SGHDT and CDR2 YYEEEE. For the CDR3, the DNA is TGTGCCAGCAGCTTTGGGGACAGGGTTTTGAACACTGAAGCTTTCTTT. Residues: CASSFGDRVLNTEAFF.

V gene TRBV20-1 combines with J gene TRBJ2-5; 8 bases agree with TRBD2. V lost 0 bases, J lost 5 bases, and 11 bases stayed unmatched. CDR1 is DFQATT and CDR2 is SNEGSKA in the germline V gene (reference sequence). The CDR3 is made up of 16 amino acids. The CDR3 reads CSARDLREALWETQYF. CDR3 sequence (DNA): TGCAGTGCTAGAGATCTGCGGGAGGCCCTTTGGGAGACCCAGTACTTC.

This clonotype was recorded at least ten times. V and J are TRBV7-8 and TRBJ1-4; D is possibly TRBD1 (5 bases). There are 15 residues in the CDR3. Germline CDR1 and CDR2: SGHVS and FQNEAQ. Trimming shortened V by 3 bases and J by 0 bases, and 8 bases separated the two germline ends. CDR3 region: CASSFRGTTNEKLFF. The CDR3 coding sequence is TGTGCCAGCAGCTTCCGGGGGACAACTAATGAAAAACTGTTTTTT.

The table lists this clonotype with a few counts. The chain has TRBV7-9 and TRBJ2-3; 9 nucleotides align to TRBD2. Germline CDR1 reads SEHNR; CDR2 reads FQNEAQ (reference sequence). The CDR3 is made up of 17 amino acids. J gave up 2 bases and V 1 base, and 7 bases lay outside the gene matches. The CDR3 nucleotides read TGTGCCAGCAGCTTAGGGGAAACTAGCGGGCCCACAGATACGCAGTATTTT. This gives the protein CASSLGETSGPTDTQYF.

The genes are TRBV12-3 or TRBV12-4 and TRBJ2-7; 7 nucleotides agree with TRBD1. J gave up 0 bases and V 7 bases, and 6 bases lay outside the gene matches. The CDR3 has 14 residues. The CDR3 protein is CASTQTGSSYEQYF. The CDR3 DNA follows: TGTGCCAGCACCCAGACAGGGAGCTCCTACGAGCAGTACTTC.

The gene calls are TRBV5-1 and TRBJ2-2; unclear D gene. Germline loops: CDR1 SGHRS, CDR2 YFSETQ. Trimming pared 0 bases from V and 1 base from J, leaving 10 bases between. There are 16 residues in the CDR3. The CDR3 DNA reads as TGCGCCAGCAGCTTGGCCGTTTCCGTGAACACCGGGGAGCTGTTTTTT. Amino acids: CASSLAVSVNTGELFF.

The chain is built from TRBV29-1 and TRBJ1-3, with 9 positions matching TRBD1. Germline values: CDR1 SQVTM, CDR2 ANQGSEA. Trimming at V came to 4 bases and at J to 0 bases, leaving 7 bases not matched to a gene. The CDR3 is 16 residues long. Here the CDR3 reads CSVVWTGAYSGNTIYF. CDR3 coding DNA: TGCAGCGTTGTTTGGACAGGGGCTTACTCTGGAAACACCATATATTTT.